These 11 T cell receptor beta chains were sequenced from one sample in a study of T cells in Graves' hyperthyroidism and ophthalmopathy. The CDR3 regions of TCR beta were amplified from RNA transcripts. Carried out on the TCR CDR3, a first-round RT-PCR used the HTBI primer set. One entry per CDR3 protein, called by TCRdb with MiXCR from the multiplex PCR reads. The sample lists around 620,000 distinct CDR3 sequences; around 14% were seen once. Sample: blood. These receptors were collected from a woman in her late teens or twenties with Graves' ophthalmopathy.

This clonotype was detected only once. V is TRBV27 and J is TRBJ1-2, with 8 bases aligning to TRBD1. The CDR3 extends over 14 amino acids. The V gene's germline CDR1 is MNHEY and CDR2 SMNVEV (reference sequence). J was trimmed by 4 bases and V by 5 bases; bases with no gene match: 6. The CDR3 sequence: CASSATGQVYGYTF. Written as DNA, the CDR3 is TGTGCCAGCAGTGCGACGGGACAGGTCTATGGCTACACCTTC.

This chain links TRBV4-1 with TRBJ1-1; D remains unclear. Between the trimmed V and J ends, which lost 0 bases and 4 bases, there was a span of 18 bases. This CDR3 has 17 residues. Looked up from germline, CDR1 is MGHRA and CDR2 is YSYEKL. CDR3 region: CASSQDTGNSRTTEAFF. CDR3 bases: TGCGCCAGCAGCCAAGATACCGGAAACTCCAGAACCACTGAAGCTTTCTTT.

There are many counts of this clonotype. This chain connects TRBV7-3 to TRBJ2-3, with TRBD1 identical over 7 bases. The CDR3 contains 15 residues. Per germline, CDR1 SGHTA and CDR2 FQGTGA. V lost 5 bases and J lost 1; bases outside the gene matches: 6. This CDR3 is CASSPSGTGTDTQYF. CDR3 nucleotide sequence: TGTGCCAGCAGCCCCTCAGGGACAGGCACAGATACGCAGTATTTT.

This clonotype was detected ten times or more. The CDR3 nucleotides are TGCAGTGCTAGGCGGCTCCTCTACAATGAGCAGTTCTTC. Translating it yields CSARRLLYNEQFF. The chain employs TRBV20-1 and TRBJ2-1; no clear D. Per germline, CDR1 DFQATT and CDR2 SNEGSKA (reference sequence). V was clipped by 3 bases and J by 3 bases, with 9 bases between them. This CDR3 has 13 residues.

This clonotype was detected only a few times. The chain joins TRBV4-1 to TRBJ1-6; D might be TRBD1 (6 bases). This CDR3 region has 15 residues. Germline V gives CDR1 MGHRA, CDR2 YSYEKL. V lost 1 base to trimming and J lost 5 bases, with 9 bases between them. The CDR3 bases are TGCGCCAGCAGCCAAGGGAACAGGGATAATTCACCCCTCCACTTT. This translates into CASSQGNRDNSPLHF.

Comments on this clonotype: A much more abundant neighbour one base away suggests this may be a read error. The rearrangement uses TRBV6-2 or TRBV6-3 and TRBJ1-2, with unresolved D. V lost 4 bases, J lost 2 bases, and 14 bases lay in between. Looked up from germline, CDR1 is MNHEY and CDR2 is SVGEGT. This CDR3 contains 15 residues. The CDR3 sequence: CASSFYGIGNYGYTF. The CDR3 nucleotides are TGTGCCAGCAGTTTTTACGGGATAGGGAACTATGGCTACACCTTC.

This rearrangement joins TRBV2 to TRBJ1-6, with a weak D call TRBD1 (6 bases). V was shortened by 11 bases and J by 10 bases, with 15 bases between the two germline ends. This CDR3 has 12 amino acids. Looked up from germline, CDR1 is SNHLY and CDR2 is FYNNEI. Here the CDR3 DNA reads TGTGCCGGCTCGAACAGGGAATCACCCCTCCACTTT. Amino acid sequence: CAGSNRESPLHF.

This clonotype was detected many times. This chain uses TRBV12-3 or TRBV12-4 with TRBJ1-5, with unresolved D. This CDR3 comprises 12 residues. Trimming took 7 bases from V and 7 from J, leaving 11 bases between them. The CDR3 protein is CASTAAGQPQHF. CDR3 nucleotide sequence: TGTGCCAGCACGGCGGCGGGACAGCCCCAGCATTTT.

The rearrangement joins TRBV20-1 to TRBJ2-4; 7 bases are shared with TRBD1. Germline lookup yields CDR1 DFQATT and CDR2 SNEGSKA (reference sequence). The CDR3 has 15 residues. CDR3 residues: CSTLDRVGAKNIQYF. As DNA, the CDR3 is TGCAGCACTTTAGACAGGGTTGGAGCCAAAAACATTCAGTACTTC.

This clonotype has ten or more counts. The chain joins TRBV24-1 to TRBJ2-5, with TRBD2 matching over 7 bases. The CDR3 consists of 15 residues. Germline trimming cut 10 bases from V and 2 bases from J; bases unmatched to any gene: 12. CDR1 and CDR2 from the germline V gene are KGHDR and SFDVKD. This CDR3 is CATATGLAVQETQYF. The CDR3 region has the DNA TGTGCCACAGCGACGGGGCTAGCGGTACAAGAGACCCAGTACTTC.

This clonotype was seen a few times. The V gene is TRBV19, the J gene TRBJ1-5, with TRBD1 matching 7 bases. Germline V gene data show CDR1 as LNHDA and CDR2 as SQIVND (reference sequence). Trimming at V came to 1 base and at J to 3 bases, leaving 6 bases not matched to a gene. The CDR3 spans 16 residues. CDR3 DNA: TGTGCCAGTAGTATAGTGGCCGACAGGGCCAATCAGCCCCAGCATTTT. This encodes CASSIVADRANQPQHF.